A single sample is the source of the 32 T cell receptor beta chains below, sequenced in a study of PD-L1 blockade in urothelial cancer. The protocol was immunoSEQ multiplex PCR, while the TCRdb copy is restricted to in-frame clones and leaves out a portion. The table has 75,000 to 95,000 clones, 85% seen once. Time point described: pretreatment peripheral blood. Here the sequenced sample was PBMCs, taken around atezolizumab (anti-PD-L1) treatment. The receptors were sampled from a man between 40 and 49 years old with urothelial cancer.

By share of the sample, this clone is medium-sized. The J gene is TRBJ2-5, the V gene TRBV4-1, with 7 bases that match TRBD1. Trimming removed 0 bases from V and 5 bases from J; junction bases left unmatched: 9. The CDR3 covers 16 residues. Germline CDR1 is MGHRA and CDR2 is YSYEKL. The CDR3 nucleotides read TGCGCCAGCAGCCAAGAAGACATAGGGGGCGCGGAGACCCAGTACTTC. It codes for CASSQEDIGGAETQYF.

The chain couples TRBV7-9 to TRBJ2-7; 11 bases align to TRBD1. V lost 2 bases and J lost 2; bases outside the gene matches: 2. This CDR3 contains 15 residues. Germline V gene sequence: CDR1 SEHNR, CDR2 FQNEAQ (reference sequence). DNA for the CDR3: TGTGCCAGCAGCTTACCGGGACAGGGGGCCTACGAGCAGTACTTC. Protein product: CASSLPGQGAYEQYF.

The chain has TRBV30 and TRBJ2-1, with a weak D call TRBD2 (7 bases). Germline CDR1 GTSNPN, CDR2 SVGIG (reference sequence). The CDR3 is 19 amino acids. V lost 2 bases to trimming and J lost 4 bases, with 27 bases between them. CDR3 coding DNA: TGTGCCTGGAGTTGGGGCGGGAGCAAAAGGGGGGGAAATTACAATGAGCAGTTCTTC. It translates to CAWSWGGSKRGGNYNEQFF.

The chain is built from TRBV6-6 and TRBJ2-7; a possible D gene is TRBD2 (5 bases). Trimming removed 6 bases from V and 6 bases from J, with 21 bases in between. Germline V lookup: CDR1 MNHNY, CDR2 SVGAGI (reference sequence). The CDR3 totals 15 residues. CDR3 residues: CASRTFLLGASEQYF. Written as DNA, the CDR3 is TGTGCCAGCAGGACTTTTTTGTTGGGAGCTTCCGAGCAGTACTTC.

This sequence joins TRBV30 and TRBJ2-5; perhaps TRBD2 as D (6 bases). CDR1 is GTSNPN, CDR2 SVGIG, per germline (reference sequence). The CDR3 runs 12 residues. V lost 5 bases, J lost 2 bases, and 9 bases lay in between. The CDR3 protein is CAWGRRQETQYF. CDR3 nucleotide sequence: TGTGCCTGGGGGAGGCGGCAAGAGACCCAGTACTTC.

V is TRBV5-6 and J is TRBJ1-1; tentative D call: TRBD1 (6 bases). The CDR3 length is 14 residues. The ends were cut back, 2 bases at V and 1 base at J, with 9 bases in the middle. From germline, CDR1 is SGHDT and CDR2 YYEEEE. CDR3 amino acids: CASSLQGRNTEAFF. The CDR3 nucleotides are TGTGCCAGCAGCTTACAGGGTAGGAACACTGAAGCTTTCTTT.

The chain has TRBV5-1 and TRBJ2-4; the match to TRBD1 covers 7 bases. Trimming cost V 4 bases and J 6 bases; bases outside gene matches: 7. This CDR3 has 14 residues. The germline gives CDR1 SGHRS, CDR2 YFSETQ. CDR3 sequence reads: CASSPTGQVNIQYF. The CDR3 DNA reads TGCGCCAGCAGCCCTACCGGACAGGTAAACATTCAGTACTTC.

The chain carries TRBV4-1 and TRBJ2-2; D is ambiguous. Germline V CDR1 and CDR2: MGHRA, YSYEKL. Trimming pared 2 bases from V and 5 bases from J, leaving 21 bases between. The CDR3 runs 18 residues. CDR3 DNA sequence: TGCGCCAGCAGCCAAAACTTGTTCGGGTTACACCAAACCGGGGAGCTGTTTTTT. Translated: CASSQNLFGLHQTGELFF.

The rearrangement joins TRBV28 to TRBJ2-3; 7 bases line up with TRBD2. The V gene's germline CDR1 is MDHEN and CDR2 SYDVKM. The CDR3 spans 15 residues. Trimming at V came to 4 bases and at J to 1 base, leaving 5 bases not matched to a gene. The CDR3 bases are TGTGCCAGCAGTTCCCGACTAGCTGGCACAGATACGCAGTATTTT. Amino acids: CASSSRLAGTDTQYF.

This clone has more than one count but fewer than ten. The V gene is TRBV27, the J gene TRBJ1-2; the D is unclear. Germline-derived CDR1 and CDR2 are MNHEY and SMNVEV (reference sequence). The V end was cut by 5 bases, the J end by 4 bases, with 23 bases between. The CDR3 has 17 amino acids. The chain's CDR3 is CASSRGARPYEGYGYTF. The CDR3 DNA reads as TGTGCCAGCAGTCGAGGCGCCAGACCGTATGAAGGCTATGGCTACACCTTC.

The rearrangement links TRBV2 to TRBJ2-2; D is possibly TRBD2 (6 bases). This CDR3 spans 14 amino acids. From germline, CDR1 is SNHLY and CDR2 FYNNEI. V was pared by 8 bases and J by 0 bases, with 10 bases between. CDR3 loop: CASYLAPNTGELFF. CDR3 DNA: TGTGCCAGCTACCTAGCGCCGAACACCGGGGAGCTGTTTTTT.

The rearrangement joins TRBV11-2 to TRBJ1-4; 8 nucleotides agree with TRBD1. CDR1 SGHAT and CDR2 FQNNGV come from the germline V gene. Germline trimming cut 5 bases from V and 6 bases from J; bases unmatched to any gene: 8. The CDR3 runs 15 residues. CDR3 sequence (DNA): TGTGCCAGCAGCCCCTGGACAGGGTGGGATGAAAAACTGTTTTTT. It specifies CASSPWTGWDEKLFF.

The chain links TRBV6-1 to TRBJ2-1; 13 nucleotides agree with TRBD2. The CDR3 sequence is 15 residues long. Germline trimming cut 7 bases from V and 6 bases from J; bases unmatched to any gene: 6. Germline-derived CDR1 and CDR2 are MNHNS and SASEGT. For the CDR3, the DNA is TGTGCCAGCAACCTACTAGCGGGAGGGGGCAATGAGCAGTTCTTC. Protein sequence: CASNLLAGGGNEQFF.

The gene calls are TRBV5-4 and TRBJ2-7; D may be TRBD2 (5 bases). Germline CDR1 is SGHNT and CDR2 is YYREEE (reference sequence). Trimming took off 4 bases at V and 4 bases at J, with 15 bases between the two ends. The CDR3 loop spans 14 amino acids. The CDR3 region is CASSPRGSGYEQYF. Written as DNA, the CDR3 is TGTGCCAGCAGCCCCCGGGGATCAGGTTACGAGCAGTACTTC.

The genes are TRBV18 and TRBJ2-1, with TRBD2 as a possible D gene (6 bases). There are 16 residues in the CDR3. Germline V gene lookup returns CDR1 KGHSH and CDR2 LQKENI. Trimming removed 2 bases from V and 2 bases from J, with 13 bases in between. The CDR3 is CASSPGGSGPYNEQFF. CDR3 in DNA: TGTGCCAGCTCACCAGGAGGTAGCGGACCCTACAATGAGCAGTTCTTC.

The gene calls are TRBV11-2 and TRBJ2-1; D possibly corresponds to TRBD2 (6 bases). CDR1 is SGHAT and CDR2 is FQNNGV in the germline V gene. Trimming left V 3 bases short and J 3 bases short, with 9 bases between. The CDR3 is 14 amino acids. The CDR3 bases are TGTGCCAGCAGCTTTGGGGGACTCTACAATGAGCAGTTCTTC. Amino acid sequence: CASSFGGLYNEQFF.

The rearrangement uses TRBV7-2 and TRBJ2-7; D remains ambiguous. Looked up from germline, CDR1 is SGHTA and CDR2 is FQGNSA. This CDR3 has 11 residues. V lost 4 bases and J 3 bases, leaving 4 bases between the germline ends. As DNA, the CDR3 is TGTGCCAGCAGCTCCTACTACGAGCAGTACTTC. Its translation is CASSSYYEQYF.

This clone was counted once. The rearrangement uses TRBV19 and TRBJ2-7; no clear D. This CDR3 contains 13 residues. CDR1 and CDR2 (germline): LNHDA, SQIVND (reference sequence). Trimming left V 5 bases short and J 2 bases short, with 10 bases between. In DNA form, the CDR3 reads TGTGCCAGTAGTTCGGTGCCTGCCTACGAGCAGTACTTC. As protein: CASSSVPAYEQYF.

V gene TRBV30 combines with J gene TRBJ1-5; D ambiguous. Germline V gives CDR1 GTSNPN, CDR2 SVGIG (reference sequence). The length of the CDR3 is 13 residues. V was clipped by 4 bases and J by 10 bases, with 17 bases between them. CDR3 loop: CAWNIDSREPQHF. In DNA form, the CDR3 reads TGTGCCTGGAATATCGACTCTCGGGAACCCCAGCATTTT.

The chain has TRBV5-1 and TRBJ2-6; D not certain. The germline V gene encodes CDR1 SGHRS and CDR2 YFSETQ. This CDR3 contains 17 residues. Deletions cut 0 bases from V and 1 base from J, with 11 bases between. The CDR3 loop reads CASSLVPSDSGANVLTF. CDR3 DNA sequence: TGCGCCAGCAGCTTGGTCCCCAGTGATTCTGGGGCCAACGTCCTGACTTTC.

The chain has TRBV7-2 and TRBJ1-5; D is perhaps TRBD1 (5 bases). Trimming took 1 base from V and 11 from J, leaving 12 bases between them. Per germline, CDR1 SGHTA and CDR2 FQGNSA. The CDR3 spans 13 residues. The DNA of the CDR3 is TGTGCCAGCAGCTTAGGACAGTCGGGGGCCCAGCATTTT. Protein: CASSLGQSGAQHF.

The CDR3, as DNA: TGCGCCAGCGGGGGCAGGGTCGATGCGGGGGGTGAGCAGTTCTTC. Amino acid sequence: CASGGRVDAGGEQFF. The V gene is TRBV4-3, the J gene TRBJ2-1; 8 bases are shared with TRBD2. After removal of 8 bases from V and 9 bases from J, the junction contained 15 bases not matched to a gene. The CDR3 totals 15 residues. Germline V gives CDR1 LGHNA, CDR2 YSLEER.

V and J are TRBV7-9 and TRBJ2-7; 9 bases line up with TRBD2. The CDR3 is 16 residues long. CDR1 and CDR2 (germline): SEHNR, FQNEAQ (reference sequence). V trimming: 0 bases; J trimming: 5 bases; junction bases outside the gene matches: 8. CDR3 nucleotides: TGTGCCAGCAGCTTAGCGGCCAGCGGGGGGAGCCACGAGCAGTACTTC. This gives the protein CASSLAASGGSHEQYF.

The genes are TRBV5-4 and TRBJ2-7; D call uncertain. V lost 3 bases to trimming and J lost 5 bases, with 15 bases between them. The length of the CDR3 is 14 residues. Germline V lookup: CDR1 SGHNT, CDR2 YYREEE (reference sequence). The CDR3 here is CASSSPISPDEQYF. CDR3 nucleotides: TGTGCCAGCAGCTCCCCTATCTCCCCGGACGAGCAGTACTTC.

The rearrangement joins TRBV6-5 to TRBJ2-2, with D possibly matching TRBD1 (5 bases). Per germline, CDR1 MNHEY and CDR2 SVGAGI. Trimming took 4 bases from V and 0 from J, leaving 9 bases between them. The CDR3 length is 15 residues. In DNA form, the CDR3 reads TGTGCCAGCAGTTTGAAGGGGCCGAACACCGGGGAGCTGTTTTTT. Its translation is CASSLKGPNTGELFF.

The V gene is TRBV30, the J gene TRBJ2-2, with 15 nucleotides matching TRBD2. The CDR3 has 20 residues. The V and J ends lost 0 bases and 0 bases, in that order; junction bases with no gene match: 8. Germline-derived CDR1 and CDR2 are GTSNPN and SVGIG (reference sequence). CDR3 amino acids: CAWSVRGLAGGMTNTGELFF. As DNA, the CDR3 is TGTGCCTGGAGTGTACGGGGACTAGCGGGAGGAATGACGAACACCGGGGAGCTGTTTTTT.

The V and J genes are TRBV21-1 and TRBJ2-7; the D call of TRBD1 is as the table states it, not checked on the DNA. TRBV21-1 is described as a pseudogene. The CDR3 spans 16 residues. CDR3 nucleotide sequence: TGTGCCAGCAGCGTTTGCGACAGGGAGAGCTCCTACGAGCAGTACTTC. Protein: CASSVCDRESSYEQYF.

The chain carries TRBV4-1 and TRBJ2-3, with TRBD1 identical over 7 bases. The CDR3 runs to 16 residues. The V gene's germline CDR1 is MGHRA and CDR2 YSYEKL. Unmatched junction bases numbered 9, after V lost 2 bases and J lost 4 bases. CDR3 region: CASSQSLDRLADTQYF. As DNA, the CDR3 is TGCGCCAGCAGCCAATCGTTGGACAGGCTGGCAGATACGCAGTATTTT.

CDR3 sequence: CASSLGGSYNEQFF. For the CDR3, the DNA is TGTGCCAGCAGTTTAGGCGGCTCCTACAATGAGCAGTTCTTC. J is TRBJ2-1 and V is TRBV28; D uncertain. The V end lost 2 bases, the J end lost 0 bases, and 5 bases lay between the germline ends. The length of the CDR3 is 14 residues. CDR1 is MDHEN, CDR2 SYDVKM, per germline.

J is TRBJ1-2 and V is TRBV7-9; 10 bases agree with TRBD1. V lost 4 bases, J lost 3 bases, and 11 bases stayed unmatched. The CDR3 consists of 17 residues. The V gene's germline CDR1 is SEHNR and CDR2 FQNEAQ (reference sequence). CDR3 sequence: CASSSRTGQGIYYGYTF. CDR3 coding DNA: TGTGCCAGCAGCTCCCGGACGGGACAGGGGATTTACTATGGCTACACCTTC. Supplemented by reference TRBV7-9 and TRBJ1-2, the full variable domain reads DTGVSQNPRHKITKRGQNVTFRCDPISEHNRLYWYRQTLGQGPEFLTYFQNEAQLEKSRLLSDRFSAERPKGSFSTLEIQRTEQGDSAMYLCASSSRTGQGIYYGYTFGSGTRLTVV.

The sample holds a few counts of this clone. The J gene is TRBJ1-1, the V gene TRBV4-1; 8 bases agree with TRBD1. CDR3 length equals 17 residues. V shed 0 bases, J shed 4 bases, and the junction held 10 bases outside the gene matches. From germline, CDR1 is MGHRA and CDR2 YSYEKL. The chain's CDR3 is CASSQDRQGAQGTEAFF. CDR3 in DNA: TGCGCCAGCAGCCAAGATCGTCAGGGGGCGCAGGGCACTGAAGCTTTCTTT.

This chain uses TRBV5-1 with TRBJ2-7, with a possible D match to TRBD2 (5 bases). Trimming removed 1 base from V and 5 bases from J, with 13 bases in between. The CDR3 has 14 amino acids. Germline loops: CDR1 SGHRS, CDR2 YFSETQ. The CDR3 nucleotides read TGCGCCAGCAGCTTGAAACCGGGAATCGACGAGCAGTACTTC. It codes for CASSLKPGIDEQYF. The entire variable domain, with the rest obtained from reference TRBV5-1 and TRBJ2-7, is as follows: KAGVTQTPRYLIKTRGQQVTLSCSPISGHRSVSWYQQTPGQGLQFLFEYFSETQRNKGNFPGRFSGRQFSNSRSEMNVSTLELGDSALYLCASSLKPGIDEQYFGPGTRLTVT.